These T cell receptor beta chains were read from a single sample in a study of T cell repertoires in cytomegalovirus infection. The antigens of these receptors remain unknown. TCRdb re-derived calls from the reads in MiXCR, one entry per CDR3 protein. The data show about 900,000 distinct CDR3 sequences, more than 25% seen once. Sample: cultured CD8+ T cells from PBMCs, taken from culture after CMV antigen stimulation. The receptor source for this set is a human donor in good health (CMV status not recorded). Some clones in this sample may be carry-over from other donors' samples. Each CDR3 is given with its conserved first and last residue. A D gene is named only where the DNA matches it firmly. Clone sizes are given selectively: once, few, many, or a class where the clone is expanded.

abundance: -
v_gene: TRBV9
d_gene: TRBD2
j_gene: TRBJ2-1
CDR3nt: TGTGCCAGCAGCTCTTCCCCTAGCGGGGATTCCTACAATGAGCAGTTCTTC
CDR3aa: CASSSSPSGDSYNEQFF

abundance: -
v_gene: TRBV2
d_gene: -
j_gene: TRBJ2-3
CDR3nt: TGTGCCAGCAGTGAAGCGCTTAACCGGCTCACAGATACGCAGTATTTT
CDR3aa: CASSEALNRLTDTQYF

abundance: few
v_gene: TRBV10-3
d_gene: -
j_gene: TRBJ1-5
CDR3nt: TGTGCCATCCCGACAGGCTATAGCAATCAGCCCCAGCATTTT
CDR3aa: CAIPTGYSNQPQHF

abundance: -
v_gene: TRBV6-1
d_gene: -
j_gene: TRBJ2-5
CDR3nt: TGTGCCACCCGAGTTACGGGGGAAGAGACCCAGTACTTC
CDR3aa: CATRVTGEETQYF

abundance: -
v_gene: TRBV12-3/TRBV12-4
d_gene: TRBD2
j_gene: TRBJ2-1
CDR3nt: TGTGCCAGCAGTTCCCTCTTACTAGCGGGGGGCCCTAGCTCCTACAATGAGCAGTTCTTC
CDR3aa: CASSSLLLAGGPSSYNEQFF

abundance: few
v_gene: TRBV12-3/TRBV12-4
d_gene: -
j_gene: TRBJ1-3
CDR3nt: TGTGCCAGCAGGGACGACGATATAGTAGGGAACACCATATATTTT
CDR3aa: CASRDDDIVGNTIYF

abundance: few
v_gene: TRBV27
d_gene: -
j_gene: TRBJ2-3
CDR3nt: TGTGCCAGCAGCCCTCGACGAAGACCAGGCGATACGCAGTATTTT
CDR3aa: CASSPRRRPGDTQYF

abundance: -
v_gene: TRBV5-1
d_gene: -
j_gene: TRBJ2-5
CDR3nt: TGCGCCAGCAGCTTGATAGGATCAGAGACCCAGTACTTC
CDR3aa: CASSLIGSETQYF

abundance: -
v_gene: TRBV5-4
d_gene: -
j_gene: TRBJ2-1
CDR3nt: TGTGCCAGCAGCCCCCTCAGGACAGATGGTCATGAGCAGTTCTTC
CDR3aa: CASSPLRTDGHEQFF

abundance: few
v_gene: TRBV19
d_gene: TRBD2
j_gene: TRBJ2-1
CDR3nt: TGTGCCAGTTCCGGGACTAGCGGTTTATACAATGAGCAGTTCTTC
CDR3aa: CASSGTSGLYNEQFF

abundance: -
v_gene: TRBV7-6
d_gene: -
j_gene: TRBJ1-3
CDR3nt: TGTACCAGCGTCCCCCGGGTTTTGGTGGCCGGCTCTGGAAACACCATATATTTT
CDR3aa: CTSVPRVLVAGSGNTIYF

abundance: -
v_gene: TRBV4-1
d_gene: -
j_gene: TRBJ2-1
CDR3nt: TGCGCCAGCAGCCAAAAGGGCAGGGCGGAAGGTGAGCAGTTCTTC
CDR3aa: CASSQKGRAEGEQFF

abundance: many
v_gene: TRBV7-6
d_gene: -
j_gene: TRBJ1-4
CDR3nt: TGTGCCAGCAGCTTATTGTCGAGGGAGGCAACTAATGAAAAACTGTTTTTT
CDR3aa: CASSLLSREATNEKLFF

abundance: -
v_gene: TRBV7-2
d_gene: TRBD1
j_gene: TRBJ1-5
CDR3nt: TGTGCCAGCAGCTCGGGACAGGGCGACAATCAGCCCCAGCATTTT
CDR3aa: CASSSGQGDNQPQHF

abundance: many
v_gene: TRBV5-5
d_gene: -
j_gene: TRBJ2-1
CDR3nt: TGTGCCAGCAGCTTACGGCTAGGACGGTTCTTC
CDR3aa: CASSLRLGRFF

abundance: -
v_gene: TRBV25-1
d_gene: TRBD1
j_gene: TRBJ2-1
CDR3nt: TGTGCCAGCAGTGATGAGGGACAGGGTTATCTCAGATACAATGAGCAGTTCTTC
CDR3aa: CASSDEGQGYLRYNEQFF

abundance: -
v_gene: TRBV6-2/TRBV6-3
d_gene: -
j_gene: TRBJ1-2
CDR3nt: TGTGCCAGCAGTTTGGGGCGTCTTTCATTGAACTATGGCTACACCTTC
CDR3aa: CASSLGRLSLNYGYTF

abundance: -
v_gene: TRBV12-3/TRBV12-4
d_gene: -
j_gene: TRBJ1-5
CDR3nt: TGTGCCAGCAGTTTCGCAATTATTACGACAGTTAGCAATCAGCCCCAGCATTTT
CDR3aa: CASSFAIITTVSNQPQHF

abundance: many
v_gene: TRBV12-3/TRBV12-4
d_gene: -
j_gene: TRBJ1-4
CDR3nt: TGTGCCAGCAGTTTCATGATAGGGGAAAAACTGTTTTTT
CDR3aa: CASSFMIGEKLFF

abundance: many
v_gene: TRBV7-9
d_gene: -
j_gene: TRBJ1-1
CDR3nt: TGTGCCAGCAGCTCCCCCGGGGGAGTGGGAACTGAAGCTTTCTTT
CDR3aa: CASSSPGGVGTEAFF

abundance: -
v_gene: TRBV7-6
d_gene: TRBD2
j_gene: TRBJ2-6
CDR3nt: TGTGCCAGCAGGGGAGGGGTTTGGTCCTCTGGGGCCAACGTCCTGACTTTC
CDR3aa: CASRGGVWSSGANVLTF

abundance: few
v_gene: TRBV7-2
d_gene: TRBD2
j_gene: TRBJ2-3
CDR3nt: TGTGCCAGCAGCTTTACTAGCGGGGGGGCTCATACGCAGTATTTT
CDR3aa: CASSFTSGGAHTQYF

abundance: few
v_gene: TRBV19
d_gene: -
j_gene: TRBJ1-2
CDR3nt: TGTGCCAGTAGTCTTGACGCCAGCGATAACTATGGCTACACCTTC
CDR3aa: CASSLDASDNYGYTF

abundance: few
v_gene: TRBV20-1
d_gene: -
j_gene: TRBJ1-4
CDR3nt: TGCAGTGCGGCGGCAGGCGAAAAACTGTTTTTT
CDR3aa: CSAAAGEKLFF

abundance: -
v_gene: TRBV7-6
d_gene: TRBD2
j_gene: TRBJ2-1
CDR3nt: TGTGCCAGCAGCTCTCGGACTAGCGGGGTCCATGAGCAGTTCTTC
CDR3aa: CASSSRTSGVHEQFF

abundance: -
v_gene: TRBV9
d_gene: TRBD1
j_gene: TRBJ2-2
CDR3nt: TGTGCCAGCAGGACAGGGGGCCCGAACACCGGGGAGCTGTTTTTT
CDR3aa: CASRTGGPNTGELFF

abundance: few
v_gene: TRBV19
d_gene: -
j_gene: TRBJ1-1
CDR3nt: TGTGCCAGTGGGGGACATTACACTGAAGCTTTCTTT
CDR3aa: CASGGHYTEAFF